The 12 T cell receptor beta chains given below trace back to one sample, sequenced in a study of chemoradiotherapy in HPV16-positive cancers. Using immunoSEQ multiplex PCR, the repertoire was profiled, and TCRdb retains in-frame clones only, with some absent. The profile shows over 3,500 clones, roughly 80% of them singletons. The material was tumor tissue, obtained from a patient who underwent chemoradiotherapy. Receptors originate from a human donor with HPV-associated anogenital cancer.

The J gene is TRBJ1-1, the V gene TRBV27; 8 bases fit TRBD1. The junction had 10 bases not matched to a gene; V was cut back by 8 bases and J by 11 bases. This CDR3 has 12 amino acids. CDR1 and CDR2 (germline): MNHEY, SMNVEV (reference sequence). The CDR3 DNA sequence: TGTGCCAGCGGCCAGGGGGCGCGGGGCGCTTTCTTT. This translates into CASGQGARGAFF.

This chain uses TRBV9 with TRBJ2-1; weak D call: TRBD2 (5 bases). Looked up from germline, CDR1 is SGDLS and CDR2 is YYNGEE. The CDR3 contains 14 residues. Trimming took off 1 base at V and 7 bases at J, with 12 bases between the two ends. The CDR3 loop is CASSVYRERNEQFF. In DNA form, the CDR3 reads TGTGCCAGCAGCGTATATAGGGAGAGGAATGAGCAGTTCTTC.

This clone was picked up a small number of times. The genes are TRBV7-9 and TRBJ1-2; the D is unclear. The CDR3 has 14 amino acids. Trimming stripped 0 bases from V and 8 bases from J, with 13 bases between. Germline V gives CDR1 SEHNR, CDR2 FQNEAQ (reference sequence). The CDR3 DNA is TGTGCCAGCAGCTTAGCGCTGGTTACGGAGGGCTACACCTTC. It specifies CASSLALVTEGYTF.

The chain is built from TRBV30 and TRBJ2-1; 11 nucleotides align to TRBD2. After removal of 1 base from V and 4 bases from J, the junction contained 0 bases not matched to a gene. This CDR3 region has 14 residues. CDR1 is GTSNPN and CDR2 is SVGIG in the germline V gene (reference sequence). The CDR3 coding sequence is TGTGCCTGGAGTGGACTAGCGGGGTACAATGAGCAGTTCTTC. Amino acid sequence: CAWSGLAGYNEQFF. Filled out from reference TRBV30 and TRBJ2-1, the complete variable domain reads SQTIHQWPATLVQPVGSPLSLECTVEGTSNPNLYWYRQAAGRGLQLLFYSVGIGQISSEVPQNLSASRPQDRQFILSSKKLLLSDSGFYLCAWSGLAGYNEQFFGPGTRLTVL.

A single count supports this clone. The CDR3 reads CASSYSRDQPQHF. CDR3 in DNA: TGTGCCAGCAGTTACTCGAGGGATCAGCCCCAGCATTTT. The V call is TRBV6-6, the J call TRBJ1-5; the D is unclear. This CDR3 spans 13 amino acids. V was shortened by 0 bases and J by 5 bases, with 5 bases between the two germline ends. The germline V gene encodes CDR1 MNHNY and CDR2 SVGAGI (reference sequence).

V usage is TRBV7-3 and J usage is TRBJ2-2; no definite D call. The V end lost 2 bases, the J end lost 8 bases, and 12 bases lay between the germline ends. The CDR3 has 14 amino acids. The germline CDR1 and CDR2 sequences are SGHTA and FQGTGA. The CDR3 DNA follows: TGTGCCAGCAGCTTACAAACCGGACCTGGGGAGCTGTTTTTT. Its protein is CASSLQTGPGELFF.

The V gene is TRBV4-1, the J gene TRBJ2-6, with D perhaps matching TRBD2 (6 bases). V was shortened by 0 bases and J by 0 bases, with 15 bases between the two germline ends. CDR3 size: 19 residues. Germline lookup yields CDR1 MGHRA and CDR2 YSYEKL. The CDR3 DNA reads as TGCGCCAGCAGCCAAGATGCGGGGATCCTTCTCTCTGGGGCCAACGTCCTGACTTTC. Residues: CASSQDAGILLSGANVLTF.

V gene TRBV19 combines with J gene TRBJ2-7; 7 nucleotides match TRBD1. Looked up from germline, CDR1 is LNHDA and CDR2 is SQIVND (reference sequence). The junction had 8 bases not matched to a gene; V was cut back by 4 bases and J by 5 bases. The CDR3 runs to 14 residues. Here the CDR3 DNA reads TGTGCCAGTAGTAACAACAGGGGTTCCCACGAGCAGTACTTC. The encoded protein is CASSNNRGSHEQYF.

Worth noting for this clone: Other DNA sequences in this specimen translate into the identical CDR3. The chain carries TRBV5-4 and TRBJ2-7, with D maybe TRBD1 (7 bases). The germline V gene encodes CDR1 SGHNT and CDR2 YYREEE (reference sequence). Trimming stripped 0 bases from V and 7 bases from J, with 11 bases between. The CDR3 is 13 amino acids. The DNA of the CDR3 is TGTGCCAGCAGCTTGGCCCCAGGGGGGGAGCAGTACTTC. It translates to CASSLAPGGEQYF.

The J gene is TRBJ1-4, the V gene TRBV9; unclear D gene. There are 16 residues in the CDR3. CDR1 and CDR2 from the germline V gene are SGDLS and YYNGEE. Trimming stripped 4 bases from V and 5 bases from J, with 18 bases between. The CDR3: CASSPLVGLLNEKLFF. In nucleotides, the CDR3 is TGTGCCAGCAGCCCCCTAGTCGGGCTCCTGAATGAAAAACTGTTTTTT. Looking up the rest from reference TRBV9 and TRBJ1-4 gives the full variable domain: DSGVTQTPKHLITATGQRVTLRCSPRSGDLSVYWYQQSLDQGLQFLIQYYNGEERAKGNILERFSAQQFPDLHSELNLSSLELGDSALYFCASSPLVGLLNEKLFFGSGTQLSVL.

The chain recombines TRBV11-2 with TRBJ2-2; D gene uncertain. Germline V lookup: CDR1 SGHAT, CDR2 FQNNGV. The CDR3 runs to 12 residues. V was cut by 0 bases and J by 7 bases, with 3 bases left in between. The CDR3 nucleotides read TGTGCCAGCAGCTTAGACGTCGGGGAGCTGTTTTTT. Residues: CASSLDVGELFF. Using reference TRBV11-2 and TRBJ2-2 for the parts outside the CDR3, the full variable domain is EAGVAQSPRYKIIEKRQSVAFWCNPISGHATLYWYQQILGQGPKLLIQFQNNGVVDDSQLPKDRFSAERLKGVDSTLKIQPAKLEDSAVYLCASSLDVGELFFGEGSRLTVL.

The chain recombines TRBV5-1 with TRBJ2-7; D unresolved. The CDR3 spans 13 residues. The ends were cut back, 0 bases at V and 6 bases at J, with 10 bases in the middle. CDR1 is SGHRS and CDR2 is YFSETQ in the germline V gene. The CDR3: CASSLASSVEQYF. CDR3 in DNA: TGCGCCAGCAGCTTGGCCTCATCGGTCGAGCAGTACTTC.